What follows are 26 T cell receptor beta chains derived from one specimen sequenced in a study of cytomegalovirus exposure and HLA in healthy donors. Assay: immunoSEQ multiplex PCR; the TCRdb copy retains only in-frame clones and omits some. Of roughly 180,000 clones listed, roughly 82% were seen once; the top ten hold roughly 7%. Sequencing was done on a sample of PBMCs. The source is a man in his late teens or twenties in good health and CMV-seropositive.

The rearrangement joins TRBV6-4 to TRBJ2-7; 8 nucleotides align to TRBD2. This CDR3 has 15 residues. Germline CDR1 is MRHNA and CDR2 is SNTAGT. J lost 7 bases, V lost 5 bases, and 13 bases had no gene match. CDR3: CASSHRAGGGYEQYF. DNA of the CDR3: TGTGCCAGCAGTCATCGCGCGGGAGGAGGTTATGAGCAGTACTTC.

The chain recombines TRBV6-5 with TRBJ2-1; D gene unclear. Germline V gives CDR1 MNHEY, CDR2 SVGAGI. CDR3 length: 14 residues. V dropped 0 bases and J dropped 5 bases, with 8 bases sitting between them. DNA of the CDR3: TGTGCCAGCAGTTACTCAAATTTAAACAATGAGCAGTTCTTC. This encodes CASSYSNLNNEQFF.

The V call is TRBV5-1, the J call TRBJ1-1; D unresolved. The CDR3 totals 15 residues. V dropped 1 base and J dropped 0 bases, with 10 bases sitting between them. The germline CDR1 and CDR2 sequences are SGHRS and YFSETQ. CDR3 region: CASSLLSDLNTEAFF. In DNA form, the CDR3 reads TGCGCCAGCAGCTTGTTGTCAGATTTGAACACTGAAGCTTTCTTT.

This clone was picked up a small number of times. V is TRBV29-1 and J is TRBJ1-2; TRBD1 matches 8 bases. Germline V gene data show CDR1 as SQVTM and CDR2 as ANQGSEA. This CDR3 contains 15 residues. With V trimmed by 3 bases and J by 4 bases, 10 bases remained unmatched. The CDR3 is CSVDKARTGSYGYTF. The CDR3 DNA is TGCAGCGTTGACAAGGCCCGGACAGGGTCCTATGGCTACACCTTC.

This clone has only a few counts. Other DNA sequences in the sample encode the same CDR3. This chain joins TRBV29-1 and TRBJ1-5, with D uncertain. This CDR3 spans 12 amino acids. With 6 bases removed from V and 4 bases from J, the gap between germline ends came to 10 bases. CDR1 SQVTM and CDR2 ANQGSEA come from the germline V gene. CDR3 amino acids: CSVGGVNQPQHF. The CDR3 nucleotides read TGCAGCGTGGGCGGGGTAAATCAGCCCCAGCATTTT.

This clone is a singleton in its sample. The rearrangement uses TRBV27 and TRBJ1-4; D call uncertain. Germline V gene lookup returns CDR1 MNHEY and CDR2 SMNVEV (reference sequence). Deletions cut 0 bases from V and 14 bases from J, with 16 bases between. This CDR3 spans 14 amino acids. Here the CDR3 DNA reads TGTGCCAGCAGTTTATCGATGGATCCCCGGAGCCTGTTTTTT. This codes for CASSLSMDPRSLFF. Full variable domain (outside the CDR3, taken from reference TRBV27 and TRBJ1-4): EAQVTQNPRYLITVTGKKLTVTCSQNMNHEYMSWYRQDPGLGLRQIYYSMNVEVTDKGDVPEGYKVSRKEKRNFPLILESPSPNQTSLYFCASSLSMDPRSLFFGSGTQLSVL.

Here the CDR3 reads CASSPRTGGYEQYF. The CDR3 DNA reads TGTGCCAGCAGCCCCCGGACAGGGGGCTACGAGCAGTACTTC. This chain joins TRBV7-2 and TRBJ2-7; TRBD1 aligns across 10 bases. Germline lookup yields CDR1 SGHTA and CDR2 FQGNSA. After removal of 5 bases from V and 3 bases from J, the junction contained 4 bases not matched to a gene. This CDR3 region has 14 residues.

The V gene is TRBV27, the J gene TRBJ1-1; perhaps TRBD1 as D (5 bases). V was cut by 1 base and J by 5 bases, with 20 bases left in between. The CDR3 has 17 residues. Germline V gene lookup returns CDR1 MNHEY and CDR2 SMNVEV (reference sequence). CDR3 protein: CASSLLSVADGGTEAFF. CDR3 sequence (DNA): TGTGCCAGCAGTTTATTATCAGTGGCGGACGGGGGAACTGAAGCTTTCTTT.

The rearrangement uses TRBV4-3 and TRBJ2-1, with D maybe TRBD1 (5 bases). The CDR3 spans 13 residues. Per germline, CDR1 LGHNA and CDR2 YSLEER. The ends were cut back, 4 bases at V and 3 bases at J, with 7 bases in the middle. CDR3 in amino acids: CASSPDSYNEQFF. CDR3 DNA: TGCGCCAGCAGCCCTGACAGCTACAATGAGCAGTTCTTC.

The genes are TRBV29-1 and TRBJ2-2; possibly TRBD1 for D (5 bases). CDR3 length: 14 amino acids. V dropped 4 bases and J dropped 0 bases, with 9 bases sitting between them. Germline assignment: CDR1 SQVTM and CDR2 ANQGSEA. The CDR3 spells CSVASGPNTGELFF. CDR3 DNA: TGCAGCGTTGCCTCAGGGCCGAACACCGGGGAGCTGTTTTTT.

V usage is TRBV5-6 and J usage is TRBJ2-7, with D possibly TRBD2 on 7 matching bases. The CDR3 is made up of 14 amino acids. Germline V gene lookup returns CDR1 SGHDT and CDR2 YYEEEE. V dropped 1 base and J dropped 6 bases, with 14 bases sitting between them. CDR3 sequence: CASSLHAGGLEQYF. The DNA of the CDR3 is TGTGCCAGCAGCTTGCACGCCGGGGGGCTCGAGCAGTACTTC.

The genes are TRBV28 and TRBJ2-5, with D uncertain. The CDR3 covers 15 residues. Germline loops: CDR1 MDHEN, CDR2 SYDVKM. Trimming removed 2 bases at V and 5 bases at J, with 15 bases between. The CDR3 DNA reads TGTGCCAGCAGTTTAGGAAGCCAAAGGCGGGAGACCCAGTACTTC. It yields the protein CASSLGSQRRETQYF.

This clone was observed a single time. V usage is TRBV27 and J usage is TRBJ1-5, with unresolved D. Germline CDR1 is MNHEY and CDR2 is SMNVEV (reference sequence). The CDR3 consists of 13 residues. V lost 8 bases, J lost 7 bases, and 15 bases lay in between. CDR3: CASGPPHSQPQHF. In DNA form, the CDR3 reads TGTGCCAGCGGGCCACCACACAGCCAGCCCCAGCATTTT.

V usage is TRBV9 and J usage is TRBJ1-1; perhaps TRBD1 as D (6 bases). With 0 bases removed from V and 6 bases from J, the gap between germline ends came to 9 bases. CDR1 SGDLS and CDR2 YYNGEE come from the germline V gene. The CDR3 has 13 residues. The CDR3 DNA reads TGTGCCAGCAGCGTAGGGGGGCCCTCTGAAGCTTTCTTT. Its protein is CASSVGGPSEAFF.

In its sample, this clone was seen a few times. The chain links TRBV19 to TRBJ2-2; 9 nucleotides line up with TRBD2. The germline V gene encodes CDR1 LNHDA and CDR2 SQIVND (reference sequence). V trimming: 2 bases; J trimming: 7 bases; junction bases outside the gene matches: 8. The CDR3 covers 16 residues. The CDR3 region has the DNA TGTGCCAGTAGTATACGTAGCGGGAGACCGAACGGGGAGCTGTTTTTT. It yields the protein CASSIRSGRPNGELFF.

V gene TRBV19 combines with J gene TRBJ1-2; D unresolved. Per germline, CDR1 LNHDA and CDR2 SQIVND (reference sequence). The CDR3 has 13 residues. Deletions cut 7 bases from V and 10 bases from J, with 19 bases between. The CDR3 coding sequence is TGTGCCAGTAAGGGCGCAGGTCGCGGGCCCTACACCTTC. Its protein is CASKGAGRGPYTF.

The rearrangement joins TRBV5-4 to TRBJ2-7; 10 bases align to TRBD1. The germline gives CDR1 SGHNT, CDR2 YYREEE (reference sequence). Unmatched junction bases numbered 9, after V lost 4 bases and J lost 5 bases. The CDR3 sequence is 15 residues long. CDR3 bases: TGTGCCAGCAGCCAAGACAGGGGGCGGATGAACGAGCAGTACTTC. Translation: CASSQDRGRMNEQYF.

The V and J genes are TRBV12-5 and TRBJ1-2; 8 bases fit TRBD1. Germline CDR1 and CDR2: LGHNT and FRNRAP. V trimming: 5 bases; J trimming: 7 bases; junction bases outside the gene matches: 9. The CDR3 runs 14 residues. The CDR3 DNA follows: TGTGCTAGTGGTAGTGGTCAGGGGGCGGGTGGCTACACCTTC. Protein product: CASGSGQGAGGYTF.

This rearrangement joins TRBV18 to TRBJ2-5, with TRBD2 as a possible D gene (6 bases). The CDR3 consists of 14 residues. Trimming cost V 5 bases and J 4 bases, with 14 bases left between them. CDR1 is KGHSH, CDR2 LQKENI, per germline. The CDR3 region is CASSTGGVTETQYF. Written as DNA, the CDR3 is TGTGCCAGCTCAACCGGGGGAGTGACAGAGACCCAGTACTTC.

V and J are TRBV4-1 and TRBJ2-7; TRBD1 matches 7 bases. Germline V gives CDR1 MGHRA, CDR2 YSYEKL. V was pared by 0 bases and J by 6 bases, with 5 bases of the junction left unmatched. The CDR3 totals 14 residues. DNA of the CDR3: TGCGCCAGCAGCCAAGAGGGGAACAGGGGCGAGCAGTACTTC. This sequence encodes CASSQEGNRGEQYF.

The rearrangement joins TRBV7-2 to TRBJ1-2; possibly TRBD1 for D (5 bases). V was trimmed by 1 base and J by 4 bases, leaving 16 bases between them. The V gene's germline CDR1 is SGHTA and CDR2 FQGNSA. The CDR3 loop spans 16 amino acids. DNA for the CDR3: TGTGCCAGCAGCTTAGATGGAGGAGGGGTCGGCTATGGCTACACCTTC. Translation gives CASSLDGGGVGYGYTF.

This sequence joins TRBV19 and TRBJ1-1, with 9 nucleotides matching TRBD1. J was trimmed by 8 bases and V by 3 bases; bases with no gene match: 4. This CDR3 is built from 13 residues. Germline-derived CDR1 and CDR2 are LNHDA and SQIVND (reference sequence). CDR3 amino acids: CASSIGTGFEAFF. Written as DNA, the CDR3 is TGTGCCAGTAGTATTGGGACAGGGTTCGAAGCTTTCTTT.

The V gene is TRBV27, the J gene TRBJ2-1; TRBD2 matches at 14 bases. This CDR3 region has 15 residues. Germline V gene lookup returns CDR1 MNHEY and CDR2 SMNVEV (reference sequence). V dropped 6 bases and J dropped 8; count of bases not matched to a gene: 6. The CDR3 region is CASSSGLAGDDEQFF. The CDR3 nucleotides read TGTGCCAGCAGCTCGGGACTAGCGGGAGACGATGAGCAGTTCTTC.

The chain uses TRBV7-2 and TRBJ2-7; 12 positions agree with TRBD1. Germline CDR1 is SGHTA and CDR2 is FQGNSA. The CDR3 is 17 amino acids. V trimming: 4 bases; J trimming: 5 bases; junction bases outside the gene matches: 12. For the CDR3, the DNA is TGTGCCAGCAGCTCCTTTTGGCGGGGACAGGGGGCCCACGAGCAGTACTTC. Its protein is CASSSFWRGQGAHEQYF.

The chain employs TRBV25-1 and TRBJ2-7; D unresolved. Trimming cost V 2 bases and J 3 bases, with 8 bases left between them. Germline lookup yields CDR1 MGHDK and CDR2 SYGVNS. The CDR3 loop spans 13 amino acids. The CDR3 spells CASSEPSVYEQYF. CDR3 bases: TGTGCCAGCAGTGAACCGAGTGTCTACGAGCAGTACTTC.

The V gene is TRBV9, the J gene TRBJ2-5; possible D gene TRBD2, 6 bases. Germline loops: CDR1 SGDLS, CDR2 YYNGEE. Trimming removed 0 bases from V and 2 bases from J, with 8 bases in between. The CDR3 is 14 amino acids. Here the CDR3 reads CASSVAGVQETQYF. CDR3 bases: TGTGCCAGCAGCGTAGCGGGAGTACAAGAGACCCAGTACTTC. Full variable domain (outside the CDR3, taken from reference TRBV9 and TRBJ2-5): DSGVTQTPKHLITATGQRVTLRCSPRSGDLSVYWYQQSLDQGLQFLIQYYNGEERAKGNILERFSAQQFPDLHSELNLSSLELGDSALYFCASSVAGVQETQYFGPGTRLLVL.